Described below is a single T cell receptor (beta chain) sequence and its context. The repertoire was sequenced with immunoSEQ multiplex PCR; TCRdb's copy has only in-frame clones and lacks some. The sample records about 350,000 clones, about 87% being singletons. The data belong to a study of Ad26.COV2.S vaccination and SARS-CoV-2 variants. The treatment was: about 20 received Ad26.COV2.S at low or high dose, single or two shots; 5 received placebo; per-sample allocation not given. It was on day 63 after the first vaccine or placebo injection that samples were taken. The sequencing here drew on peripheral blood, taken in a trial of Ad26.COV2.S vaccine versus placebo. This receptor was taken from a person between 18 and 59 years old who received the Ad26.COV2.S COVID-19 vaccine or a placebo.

Written as DNA, the CDR3 is TGTGCCAGCAGCTGGGTGACGACAGGGGGCTTGTCCCATGATGAGCAGTTCTTC. It codes for CASSWVTTGGLSHDEQFF. The chain joins TRBV3-1 (or the pseudogene TRBV3-2) to TRBJ2-1, with 10 bases fitting TRBD1. Germline assignment: CDR1 LGHDT and CDR2 YNNKEL (reference sequence). Losses at the gene ends were 5 bases for V and 8 bases for J; bases not matched to a gene: 18. There are 18 residues in the CDR3.